This TCR beta chain came from a study of molecular identifiers for immune sequencing clone quantification. Findings and caveats of the study: The study reportedly detected spiked Jurkat TCR RNA from one cell among around 1 million naive cells.

CDR1 and CDR2 from the germline V gene are SEHNR and FQNEAQ (reference sequence). With V trimmed by 7 bases and J by 0 bases, 10 bases remained unmatched. The CDR3 consists of 18 residues. TCRdb reprocessed the PCR reads with MiXCR, giving one entry per CDR3 protein. Here the sample spans 62,000 or so distinct CDR3 sequences, around 18% being singletons. This clonotype was observed many times. Its antigen remains unidentified. This clonotype was obtained from a human donor in good health. Some libraries in this study had Jurkat cell RNA spiked in. The J gene is TRBJ2-1, the V gene TRBV7-9, with 12 bases matching TRBD2. The sequenced sample consisted of naive CD8+ T cells from blood, with Jurkat cell RNA spiked in. Stated subset: FACS-sorted CD8+CD4-CCR7+CD45RA+ naive T cells. The CDR3 coding sequence is TGTGCCAGCAACTATACTAGCGGGAGGTCGCTCTCCTACAATGAGCAGTTCTTC. It translates to CASNYTSGRSLSYNEQFF.